These 3 T cell receptor beta chains were sequenced from one sample in a study of OX40 agonist ivuxolimab in advanced cancers. Data came from immunoSEQ multiplex PCR; TCRdb stores just in-frame clones and leaves some out. The sample has 40,000 to 45,000 clones, roughly 80% seen once. Sequencing was performed on CD4+ or CD8+ T cells sorted from blood, taken in a trial of the OX40 agonist ivuxolimab. Receptors originate from an adult with an advanced solid tumor such as melanoma, head and neck, liver or kidney cancer.

This clone was observed a single time. The chain is built from TRBV4-1 and TRBJ1-2, with 7 bases matching TRBD1. Germline V gives CDR1 MGHRA, CDR2 YSYEKL. The V segment lost 1 base and the J segment 6 bases; nucleotides outside the gene matches: 11. This CDR3 contains 16 residues. The chain's CDR3 is CASSQARQGSGHGYTF. CDR3 sequence (DNA): TGCGCCAGCAGCCAAGCGAGACAGGGCAGCGGTCATGGCTACACCTTC.

The V call is TRBV9, the J call TRBJ2-5, with 7 positions matching TRBD2. Germline lookup yields CDR1 SGDLS and CDR2 YYNGEE. Trimming at V came to 3 bases and at J to 3 bases, leaving 11 bases not matched to a gene. This CDR3 contains 16 residues. The CDR3 loop is CASSARGVGGEETQYF. CDR3 in DNA: TGTGCCAGCAGCGCGAGAGGAGTGGGGGGGGAAGAGACCCAGTACTTC.

This clone was counted once. This may come from a read error, since a much larger clone is one base off. V gene TRBV5-8 combines with J gene TRBJ2-7, with D perhaps TRBD2 (5 bases). Germline CDR1 is SGHTS and CDR2 is YDEGEE. The CDR3 has 14 amino acids. CDR3 sequence reads: CANSFSRRSYEQYF. The CDR3 nucleotides read TGTGCCAACAGCTTCAGCCGGAGGTCCTACGAGCAGTACTTC.